This record covers a single T cell receptor (beta chain). The target antigen is unknown. V gave up 5 bases and J gave up 3 bases; unmatched junction bases: 11. CDR1 and CDR2 from the germline V gene are DFQATT and SNEGSKA (reference sequence). The CDR3 has 15 residues. Making use of molecular barcodes, quantitative 5'-RACE generated TCR beta libraries. TCRdb recomputed calls from the 5' RACE reads with MiXCR, one row per CDR3 protein. The sample gives about 840,000 distinct CDR3 sequences, roughly 10% of which show up once; approximately 0.46% is in the top ten. This sample is part of a study of CD8 T cells in ankylosing spondylitis. Study-wide findings and caveats: Earlier literature documents some of the motif variants in reactive arthritis synovial fluid and blood. What seemed typical of ankylosing spondylitis blood was a TCR beta motif built from several highly homologous variants. According to the report, clones linked to the disease were significantly enriched in matched synovial fluid samples taken from ankylosing spondylitis patients.

This chain connects TRBV20-1 to TRBJ2-3; 7 positions agree with TRBD1. This TCR was recovered from a male donor with ankylosing spondylitis. Material: blood, either unsorted or a sorted T cell fraction (not recorded which). CDR3 protein: CSARTQGQSTDTQYF. The CDR3 bases are TGCAGTGCTCGTACACAGGGACAGAGTACAGATACGCAGTATTTT.